Listed below are T cell receptor beta chains from one sample, sequenced in a study of CD8 T cells in ankylosing spondylitis. TCRdb independently ran MiXCR on the 5' RACE reads; one entry per CDR3 protein. The sample consists of fewer than 550,000 distinct CDR3 sequences, less than 6% of them appearing once. Sequencing was performed on blood, either unsorted or a sorted T cell fraction (not recorded which). The receptors were gathered from a male donor with ankylosing spondylitis. The CDR3 runs from the conserved cysteine through the conserved F or W. A D gene is named only where the DNA matches it firmly. Rows give clone size only sometimes, using once, few, many, or a class for an expanded clone.

D	V	J	size	CDR3	DNA
.	TRBV12-3/TRBV12-4	TRBJ2-1	many	CASSLSEGGPYNEQFF	TGTGCCAGCAGTTTATCTGAGGGTGGCCCCTACAATGAGCAGTTCTTC
.	TRBV4-2	TRBJ1-3	many	CASSQDWQGASGNTIYF	TGTGCCAGCAGCCAAGATTGGCAGGGCGCCTCTGGAAACACCATATATTTT
.	TRBV29-1	TRBJ2-1	many	CSVANNEQFF	TGCAGCGTTGCTAACAATGAGCAGTTCTTC
.	TRBV4-3	TRBJ2-7	many	CASSLTSLAYEQYF	TGCGCCAGCAGCCTCACCAGCCTGGCCTACGAGCAGTACTTC
.	TRBV5-1	TRBJ1-2	many	CASSFGVINYGYTF	TGCGCCAGCAGCTTTGGAGTGATTAACTATGGCTACACCTTC
.	TRBV4-2	TRBJ1-5	many	CAIATPAVSNQPQHF	TGTGCCATCGCCACCCCCGCAGTTAGCAATCAGCCCCAGCATTTT
TRBD2	TRBV27	TRBJ2-3	many	CASSSRLAGGFTDTQYF	TGTGCCAGCAGTTCCCGACTAGCGGGGGGGTTCACAGATACGCAGTATTTT
TRBD1	TRBV12-3/TRBV12-4	TRBJ2-3	.	CASSFRDRGRTDTQYF	TGTGCCAGCAGTTTTAGGGACAGGGGGCGGACAGATACGCAGTATTTT
.	TRBV5-1	TRBJ2-7	many	CASSYWQYEQYF	TGCGCCAGCAGTTATTGGCAATACGAGCAGTACTTC
TRBD1	TRBV18	TRBJ1-5	many	CASSPPGTGVQPQHF	TGTGCCAGCTCACCTCCGGGGACAGGGGTTCAGCCCCAGCATTTT
.	TRBV4-3	TRBJ2-1	few	CASSQDLVYNEQFF	TGCGCCAGCAGCCAAGATCTGGTATACAATGAGCAGTTCTTC
.	TRBV5-1	TRBJ2-5	many	CASSLDQETQYF	TGCGCCAGCAGCTTGGACCAAGAGACCCAGTACTTC
TRBD1	TRBV20-1	TRBJ2-6	many	CSARDRGQARGVLTF	TGCAGTGCTAGAGATCGGGGACAGGCCCGCGGCGTCCTGACTTTC
TRBD2	TRBV12-3/TRBV12-4	TRBJ2-7	.	CASSFKLAVYEQYF	TGTGCCAGCAGTTTTAAACTAGCGGTCTACGAGCAGTACTTC
.	TRBV5-1	TRBJ1-1	many	CASSLGVQLNTEAFF	TGCGCCAGCAGCTTGGGGGTGCAGCTGAACACTGAAGCTTTCTTT
TRBD1	TRBV5-1	TRBJ2-1	many	CASSETGVTYNEQFF	TGCGCCAGCAGCGAAACAGGGGTGACCTACAATGAGCAGTTCTTC
TRBD1	TRBV6-1	TRBJ1-1	many	CASSEQGAMTEAFF	TGTGCCAGCAGTGAACAGGGGGCGATGACTGAAGCTTTCTTT
.	TRBV12-3/TRBV12-4	TRBJ2-3	many	CASSPRGTFLSTDTQYF	TGTGCCAGCAGCCCACGGGGGACTTTTCTTAGCACAGATACGCAGTATTTT
.	TRBV6-1	TRBJ1-5	few	CASRDRPYSNQPQHF	TGTGCCAGCAGGGACAGACCCTATAGCAATCAGCCCCAGCATTTT
.	TRBV28	TRBJ1-6	many	CASSSTGTNSPLHF	TGTGCCAGCAGTTCCACAGGGACGAATTCACCCCTCCACTTT
TRBD2	TRBV5-6	TRBJ2-1	many	CASSEGLDTYNEQFF	TGTGCCAGCAGTGAGGGACTAGATACCTACAATGAGCAGTTCTTC
.	TRBV20-1	TRBJ1-2	many	CSADSRRTSHRCTF	TGCAGTGCGGATAGCCGTCGGACCTCTCATCGGTGCACCTTC
TRBD2	TRBV27	TRBJ2-1	few	CASSLYGGATDEQFF	TGTGCCAGCAGTTTATACGGGGGGGCCACCGATGAGCAGTTCTTC
.	TRBV6-5	TRBJ1-1	few	CASSSIQGTNTEAFF	TGTGCCAGCAGTTCGATACAGGGTACCAACACTGAAGCTTTCTTT
.	TRBV20-1	TRBJ2-3	.	CSARGGAHADTQYF	TGCAGTGCTAGAGGTGGCGCCCACGCAGATACGCAGTATTTT
.	TRBV21-1	TRBJ2-1	many	CASRPPAHHEIRQFF	TGTGCCAGCAGGCCCCCGGCGCACCATGAAATTCGGCAGTTCTTC
TRBD1	TRBV7-3	TRBJ2-7	many	CASSRSRGPSYEQYF	TGTGCCAGCAGCCGATCCAGGGGGCCCTCCTACGAGCAGTACTTC
TRBD2	TRBV20-1	TRBJ2-1	few	CSALSEWGSGRRNRGDEQFF	TGCAGTGCTCTCTCGGAATGGGGTAGCGGGAGACGTAATCGAGGGGATGAGCAGTTCTTC
.	TRBV2	TRBJ1-2	few	CASSQGRRRSGYTF	TGTGCCAGCAGTCAGGGACGCCGGCGGAGTGGCTACACCTTC
.	TRBV29-1	TRBJ2-7	few	CSIIRDWGYEQYF	TGCAGCATAATCCGGGACTGGGGCTACGAGCAGTACTTC
.	TRBV20-1	TRBJ2-7	many	CSASVLARSYEQYF	TGCAGCGCCTCAGTCCTAGCGAGGTCCTACGAGCAGTACTTC
TRBD2	TRBV30	TRBJ2-7	many	CAWRKLGTSGTYEQYF	TGTGCCTGGAGAAAACTCGGGACTAGCGGTACCTACGAGCAGTACTTC
.	TRBV4-1	TRBJ1-5	few	CASSQDPGDGQPQHF	TGCGCCAGCAGCCAAGACCCGGGCGACGGTCAGCCCCAGCATTTT
.	TRBV20-1	TRBJ1-6	many	CSARKGYNSPLHF	TGCAGTGCTAGGAAGGGGTATAATTCACCCCTCCACTTT
.	TRBV29-1	TRBJ2-3	many	CSVDDTDTQYF	TGCAGCGTCGATGACACAGATACGCAGTATTTT
.	TRBV10-3	TRBJ2-1	few	CAISGAGMASSYNEQFF	TGTGCCATCAGTGGGGCAGGGATGGCTAGCTCCTACAATGAGCAGTTCTTC
.	TRBV7-3	TRBJ1-1	few	CASSFLGSQGTEAFF	TGTGCCAGCAGCTTTCTGGGCAGCCAGGGAACTGAAGCTTTCTTT
.	TRBV20-1	TRBJ2-3	many	CSATIRGPTDTQYF	TGCAGTGCTACAATCAGAGGCCCTACAGATACGCAGTATTTT
.	TRBV4-3	TRBJ2-5	many	CASSQYLRGAPETQYF	TGCGCCAGCAGCCAATATTTACGGGGGGCCCCAGAGACCCAGTACTTC
.	TRBV10-3	TRBJ2-6	many	CAISSRGLGIGANVLTF	TGTGCCATCAGTTCCCGCGGGTTGGGGATAGGGGCCAACGTCCTGACTTTC
.	TRBV6-5	TRBJ1-2	few	CASSSYVGGSYGYTF	TGTGCCAGCAGTTCCTACGTCGGGGGGTCCTATGGCTACACCTTC
.	TRBV5-6	TRBJ1-4	many	CASSLYGVTNEKLFF	TGTGCCAGCAGCTTGTATGGGGTTACTAATGAAAAACTGTTTTTT
.	TRBV29-1	TRBJ2-2	few	CSVEKWRSGVGELFF	TGCAGCGTTGAAAAATGGCGATCTGGGGTAGGGGAGCTGTTTTTT
TRBD1	TRBV4-2	TRBJ2-7	few	CASSQGGRGRASSSYEQYF	TGTGCCAGCAGCCAAGGCGGCAGGGGGCGAGCGTCTAGCTCCTACGAGCAGTACTTC
.	TRBV12-3/TRBV12-4	TRBJ2-7	many	CASSFWTVVSYEQYF	TGTGCCAGCAGTTTTTGGACAGTAGTCTCCTACGAGCAGTACTTC
.	TRBV7-2	TRBJ2-4	few	CASSPETGTLRNIQYF	TGTGCCAGCAGCCCCGAAACCGGGACCTTAAGGAACATTCAGTACTTC
TRBD1	TRBV29-1	TRBJ2-5	many	CSVNVRTGVYPQETQYF	TGCAGCGTCAACGTAAGGACAGGGGTCTACCCACAAGAGACCCAGTACTTC
TRBD2	TRBV20-1	TRBJ2-7	.	CSARGLRAGGSRYEQYF	TGCAGTGCTAGGGGCCTTCGAGCAGGCGGGAGTAGATACGAGCAGTACTTC
TRBD2	TRBV12-3/TRBV12-4	TRBJ2-7	many	CASSSPGGGSYEQYF	TGTGCCAGCAGTTCCCCCGGGGGGGGATCCTACGAGCAGTACTTC
TRBD1	TRBV7-2	TRBJ1-6	many	CASSFDRASYNSPLHF	TGTGCCAGCAGCTTTGACAGGGCTTCCTATAATTCACCCCTCCACTTT